This T cell receptor (beta chain) was sequenced during a study of blood T cell repertoires in COVID-19. Study details: Material from acute and convalescent COVID-19 was sourced from the United States, Italy and Spain. From T cells, B-cell-depleted T cells, or PBMCs came the material, which was cDNA or gDNA.

It was during active infection that Seattle patients were enrolled and then longitudinally followed. This CDR3 region has 14 residues. In germline, CDR1 is SGHDT, CDR2 YYEEEE. V was shortened by 4 bases and J by 3 bases, with 14 bases between the two germline ends. Under the authors' procedure: Reference gene primer amplification gave estimated nucleated cell counts. Measured with immunoSEQ multiplex PCR; TCRdb has only the in-frame clones, and not every one. V and J calls and clone size are copied from that table; D and trimming were computed from the DNA. The sample lists about 170,000 clones, around four fifths occurring once.

The rearrangement uses TRBV5-6 and TRBJ2-7, with D possibly TRBD2 on 5 matching bases. This clonotype was obtained from a woman at least 80 years old with COVID-19, enrolled during active disease. Sequencing was performed on peripheral blood. This CDR3 reads CASSRTPGDYEQYF. In nucleotides, the CDR3 is TGTGCCAGCAGCCGCACGCCCGGGGACTACGAGCAGTACTTC.